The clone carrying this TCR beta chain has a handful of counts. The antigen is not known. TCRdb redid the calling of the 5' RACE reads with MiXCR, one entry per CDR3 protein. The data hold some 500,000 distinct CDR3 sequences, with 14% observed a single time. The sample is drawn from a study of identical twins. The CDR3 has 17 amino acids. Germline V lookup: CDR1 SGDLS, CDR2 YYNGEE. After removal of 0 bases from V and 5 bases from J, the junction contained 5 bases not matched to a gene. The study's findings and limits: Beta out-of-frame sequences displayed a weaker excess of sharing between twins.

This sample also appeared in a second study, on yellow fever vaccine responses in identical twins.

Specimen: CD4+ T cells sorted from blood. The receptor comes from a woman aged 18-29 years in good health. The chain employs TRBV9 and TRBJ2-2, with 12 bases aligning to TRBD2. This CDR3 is CASSVGLAGGQTGELFF. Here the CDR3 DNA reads TGTGCCAGCAGCGTAGGCCTAGCGGGGGGGCAGACCGGGGAGCTGTTTTTT.